Listed here is a single T cell receptor (beta chain). Its antigen is not yet known. Base-call qualities are not available, and no considerably larger clone is one nucleotide away. The trial excluded patients who had a history of autoimmune disease or were on systemic immunosuppression. In every dose cohort, peripheral blood was drawn for TCR sequencing at baseline, cycle 4 day 1, and cycle 7 day 1. Samples were obtained from an open-label, multicenter, first-in-human phase I dose-escalation trial of ivuxolimab. The trial enrolled adults with locally advanced or metastatic head and neck squamous cell, hepatocellular, melanoma or renal cell carcinoma. Before TCR sequencing, CD4+ and CD8+ T cells were separately sorted from peripheral blood. For sequencing of the TCRbeta CDR3 region, genomic DNA was extracted from the sorted cells. The immunoSEQ Assay was used to sequence the TCRbeta CDR3 regions. TCRdb re-hosts the immuneACCESS table, in-frame sequences only. Its copies lack some clones; in the studies checked, an unresolved V gene accounts for under half of them, and the cause for the rest is not known. The sample table contains 35,000 to 50,000 clones; only one count was recorded for 70% to 90% of them. The ten largest make up 15% of the sample.

This entry comes from a study of OX40 agonist ivuxolimab in advanced cancers. With respect to the entire study: The costimulatory receptor OX40 (CD134) was targeted by ivuxolimab, a fully human IgG2 agonistic monoclonal antibody. Of the roughly 52 dose-escalation patients, hepatocellular carcinoma was present in 19, melanoma in about 15, renal cell carcinoma in 9 and head and neck cancer in 9. Three dose-escalation patients achieved partial responses, one with hepatocellular carcinoma and two with cutaneous melanoma. A male proportion of approximately 83% and a mean age of about 60 years, ranging from 23 to 79, were recorded for the dose-escalation cohort. Intravenous ivuxolimab was administered to patients every 2 weeks at six dose levels: 0.01, 0.1, 0.3, 1.5, 3 and 10 mg/kg. The paper describes the monotherapy dose-escalation part (N of about 52 patients) of the phase I trial of ivuxolimab. Prior anti-PD-1, anti-PD-L1 or anti-CTLA-4 therapy was permitted, and 30% to 50% of dose-escalation patients had received checkpoint inhibitors. The purpose of peripheral TCRbeta sequencing was to test whether ivuxolimab changed TCR sequence diversity and led to clonal T-cell expansion. On the study overall, not on this receptor specifically: After ivuxolimab, more expanded clones were found on average in CD8+ T cells than in CD4+ T cells. Low levels of normalized T-cell clonal expansion were also seen in some patients who did not respond. At doses of 0.1 to 3.0 mg/kg, clonal expansion of both CD4+ and CD8+ T cells in blood was seen between baseline and week 6. Antigen specificity was not determined for the clonally expanded peripheral T cells. In the 0.1-3.0 mg/kg groups, partial responders had among the lowest normalized peripheral clonal expansion, particularly in CD8+ T cells.

The CDR3 numbers 15 residues from cysteine through phenylalanine. CDR3 DNA only is kept here, 45 bases in frame from base 1. V trim: 3 bases; J trim: 4 bases; unmatched bases: 9. Reading the germline V gene gives CDR1 SGDLS and CDR2 YYNGEE. The V gene is TRBV9 and the J gene is TRBJ2-5; TRBD1 lines up with 7 middle nucleotides. This material consisted of CD4+ or CD8+ T cells sorted from blood, taken in a trial of the OX40 agonist ivuxolimab. The source of this sequence is an adult with an advanced solid tumor such as melanoma, head and neck, liver or kidney cancer. The CDR3 protein: CASSADSGQRETQYF. The DNA sequence is given as TGTGCCAGCAGCGCCGACTCGGGACAGCGAGAGACCCAGTACTTC.